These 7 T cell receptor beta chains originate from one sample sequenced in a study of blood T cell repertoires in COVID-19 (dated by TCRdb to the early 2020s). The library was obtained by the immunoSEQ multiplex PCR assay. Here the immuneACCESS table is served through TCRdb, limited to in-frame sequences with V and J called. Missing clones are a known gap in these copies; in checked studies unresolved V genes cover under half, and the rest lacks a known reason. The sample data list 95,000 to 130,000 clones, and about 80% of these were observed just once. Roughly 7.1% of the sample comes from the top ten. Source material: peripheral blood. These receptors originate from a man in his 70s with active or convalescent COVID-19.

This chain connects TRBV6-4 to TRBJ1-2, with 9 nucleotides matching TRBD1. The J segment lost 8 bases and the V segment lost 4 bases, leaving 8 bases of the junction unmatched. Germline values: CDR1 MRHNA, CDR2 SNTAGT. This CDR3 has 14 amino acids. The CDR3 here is CASSVTGGARGYTF. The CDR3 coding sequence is TGTGCCAGCAGTGTCACAGGGGGCGCGAGGGGCTACACCTTC.

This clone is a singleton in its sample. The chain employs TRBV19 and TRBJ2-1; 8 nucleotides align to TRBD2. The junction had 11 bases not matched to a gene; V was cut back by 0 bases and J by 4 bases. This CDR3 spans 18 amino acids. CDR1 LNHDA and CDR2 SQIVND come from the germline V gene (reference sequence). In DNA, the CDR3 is TGTGCCAGTAGTATAGAGGGGCCTCATAGCGGGGCTTACAATGAGCAGTTCTTC. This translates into CASSIEGPHSGAYNEQFF.

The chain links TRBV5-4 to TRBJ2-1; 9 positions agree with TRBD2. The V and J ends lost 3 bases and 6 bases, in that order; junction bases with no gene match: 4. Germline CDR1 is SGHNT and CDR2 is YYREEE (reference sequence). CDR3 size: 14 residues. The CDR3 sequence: CASSSKGLANEQFF. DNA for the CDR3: TGTGCCAGCAGCTCTAAGGGACTAGCCAATGAGCAGTTCTTC.

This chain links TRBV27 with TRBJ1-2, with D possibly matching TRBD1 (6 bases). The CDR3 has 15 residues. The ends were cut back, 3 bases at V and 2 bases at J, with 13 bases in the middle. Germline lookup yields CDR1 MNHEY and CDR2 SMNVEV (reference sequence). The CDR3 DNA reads TGTGCCAGCAGTTTTACAGGGACCAAGAACTATGGCTACACCTTC. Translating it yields CASSFTGTKNYGYTF.

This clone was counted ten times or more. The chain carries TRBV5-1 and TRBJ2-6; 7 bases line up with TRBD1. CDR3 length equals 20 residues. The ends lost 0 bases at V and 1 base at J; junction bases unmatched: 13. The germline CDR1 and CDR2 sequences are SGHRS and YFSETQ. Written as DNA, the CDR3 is TGCGCCAGCAGCTTGGTTCCCGGGTCCGGGACAGCTTCTGGGGCCAACGTCCTGACTTTC. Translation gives CASSLVPGSGTASGANVLTF.

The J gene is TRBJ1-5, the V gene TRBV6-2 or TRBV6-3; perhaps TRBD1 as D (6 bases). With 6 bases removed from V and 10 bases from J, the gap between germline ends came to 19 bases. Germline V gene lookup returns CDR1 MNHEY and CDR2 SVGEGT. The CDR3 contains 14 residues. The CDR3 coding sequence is TGTGCCAGCAGCCCCGGGACACCGATCTCCCCCCAGCATTTT. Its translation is CASSPGTPISPQHF.

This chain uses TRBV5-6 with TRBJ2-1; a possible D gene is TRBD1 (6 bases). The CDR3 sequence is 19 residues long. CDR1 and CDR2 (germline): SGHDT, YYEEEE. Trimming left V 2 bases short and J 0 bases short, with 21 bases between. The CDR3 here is CASSLYLGGVFGSYNEQFF. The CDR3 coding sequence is TGTGCCAGCAGCTTATATTTAGGGGGTGTTTTTGGCTCCTACAATGAGCAGTTCTTC.